This entry lists 5 T cell receptor beta chains sequenced from one sample in a study of shared clonotypes between healthy human individuals. Assay: immunoSEQ multiplex PCR; the TCRdb copy retains only in-frame clones and omits some. Seen here are about 2.4 million clones, 80% to 95% observed once, and the top ten hold 0.36%. The sequencing sample was made of naive CD4+ T cells from PBMCs. The subset here: CD45RA+ positively selected. The source of these receptors is a man aged 18 to 29 in good health. Some clones in this sample may be carry-over from other donors' samples.

V is TRBV6-1 and J is TRBJ1-1; D is unresolved. Trimming cost V 4 bases and J 8 bases, with 20 bases left between them. The CDR3 loop spans 15 amino acids. Germline-derived CDR1 and CDR2 are MNHNS and SASEGT. The CDR3 region is CASSAKVSVGREAFF. In DNA, the CDR3 is TGTGCCAGCAGTGCAAAAGTATCGGTAGGAAGGGAAGCTTTCTTT.

The chain combines TRBV5-6 with TRBJ2-5; D gene uncertain. The germline V gene encodes CDR1 SGHDT and CDR2 YYEEEE. V lost 0 bases and J lost 9, with 9 bases in between. This CDR3 spans 12 amino acids. The DNA for the CDR3 is TGTGCCAGCAGCTTGGACATCGGCGCCCAGTACTTC. As protein: CASSLDIGAQYF.

The chain combines TRBV12-5 with TRBJ2-1; D remains unclear. The CDR3 covers 16 residues. The germline V gene encodes CDR1 LGHNT and CDR2 FRNRAP. Trimming took 3 bases from V and 2 from J, leaving 14 bases between them. The CDR3 sequence is CASGFGLSEAYNEQFF. CDR3 DNA: TGTGCTAGTGGTTTTGGGCTCTCTGAAGCCTACAATGAGCAGTTCTTC.

The chain uses TRBV5-5 and TRBJ2-3; 7 positions agree with TRBD1. Germline V CDR1 and CDR2: SGHKS, YYEKEE (reference sequence). The junction had 9 bases not matched to a gene; V was cut back by 5 bases and J by 3 bases. CDR3 length equals 15 residues. The CDR3 sequence: CASSRGQASTDTQYF. CDR3 sequence (DNA): TGTGCCAGCAGTCGAGGACAGGCTAGTACAGATACGCAGTATTTT.

The V call is TRBV19, the J call TRBJ2-7; 8 nucleotides align to TRBD1. Germline V gives CDR1 LNHDA, CDR2 SQIVND (reference sequence). The CDR3 is made up of 15 amino acids. Trimming removed 5 bases from V and 0 bases from J; junction bases left unmatched: 6. In DNA, the CDR3 is TGTGCCAGTAGTCCTTGGGACAGGCCCTCCTACGAGCAGTACTTC. Protein sequence: CASSPWDRPSYEQYF.